This T cell receptor beta chain appears in the sequencing data of a study of tissue T cells after allogeneic stem cell transplantation. Broader study findings: Only a limited share of tissue TCRs appeared in blood or spleen.

Stated time point: mouse harvest day 14 after allogeneic transplant. Mouse grafts combined 10^7 T-cell-depleted bone marrow cells with 10^6 splenic CD5+ T cells. Germline V gene sequence: CDR1 NSQYPW, CDR2 LRSPGD (reference sequence). The CDR3 is 16 residues long. J was trimmed by 2 bases and V by 3 bases; bases with no gene match: 3. This clone is a singleton in its sample. Its antigen remains unknown. The gene symbols are mouse symbols. The read halts 1 residue ahead of the CDR3 end, with the missing end drawn from the germline J gene. Using immunoSEQ multiplex PCR, the repertoire was profiled, and TCRdb retains in-frame clones only, with some absent. The top ten hold roughly 9.6% of the sample, which has around 5,100 clones, approximately 29% seen once.

The sequencing input was skin. This receptor was taken from a female BALB/c mouse given C57BL/6 T cells with graft-versus-host disease after an allogeneic hematopoietic cell transplant. V gene TRBV1 combines with J gene TRBJ2-5, with 12 bases identical to TRBD2. The CDR3 DNA, read in part, is TGCACCTGCAGTGCCCGGGACTGGGGGGCCCAAGACACCCAGTAC. Its protein product is CTCSARDWGAQDTQY. The entire CDR3 reads CTCSARDWGAQDTQYF.